Sequencing of this T cell receptor (beta chain) was carried out in a study of blood T cell repertoires in COVID-19. Study-level information: Specimens from acute and convalescent COVID-19 originated in the United States, Italy and Spain.

Original processing methods: Cell counts per sample came from amplifying reference gene primers. Here immunoSEQ multiplex PCR was the method, and the copy in TCRdb shows in-frame clones only, minus some. That table furnishes V, J and clone size, whereas the DNA furnished D and trimming. There are a few hundred thousand clones in the sample; approximately 78% occur only once, and nearly 9.5% lies in the top ten. Individuals aged about 18 to 90 years were recruited from around 22 US areas. Two consecutive negative NP/OP PCR tests, clearance, or resolved symptoms defined Cohort 3 recovery. Germline V gene data show CDR1 as SGHKS and CDR2 as YYEKEE (reference sequence). The junction had 8 bases not matched to a gene; V was cut back by 4 bases and J by 7 bases. This CDR3 spans 15 amino acids.

V usage is TRBV5-5 and J usage is TRBJ2-1; 10 nucleotides match TRBD2. The clonotype comes from a man aged 35 to 55 who had recovered from COVID-19. The sequencing sample was made of PBMCs or T cells enriched from blood (not recorded which). CDR3 sequence (DNA): TGTGCCAGCAGCCCAAGCGGGGGGGTTGGAAATGAGCAGTTCTTC. It yields the protein CASSPSGGVGNEQFF. The complete variable domain, with remaining parts taken from reference TRBV5-5 and TRBJ2-1, reads DAGVTQSPTHLIKTRGQQVTLRCSPISGHKSVSWYQQVLGQGPQFIFQYYEKEERGRGNFPDRFSARQFPNYSSELNVNALLLGDSALYLCASSPSGGVGNEQFFGPGTRLTVL.